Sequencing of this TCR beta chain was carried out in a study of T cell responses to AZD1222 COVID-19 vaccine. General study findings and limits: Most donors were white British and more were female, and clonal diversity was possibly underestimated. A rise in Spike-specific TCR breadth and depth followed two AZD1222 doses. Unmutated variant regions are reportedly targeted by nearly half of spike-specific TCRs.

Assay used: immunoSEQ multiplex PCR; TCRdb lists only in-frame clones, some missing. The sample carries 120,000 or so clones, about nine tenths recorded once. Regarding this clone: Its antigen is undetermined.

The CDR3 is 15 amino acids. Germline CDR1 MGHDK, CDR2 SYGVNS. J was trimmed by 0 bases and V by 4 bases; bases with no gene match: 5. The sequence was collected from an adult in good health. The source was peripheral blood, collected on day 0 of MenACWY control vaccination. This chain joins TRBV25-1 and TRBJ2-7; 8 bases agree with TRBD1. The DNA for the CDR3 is TGTGCCAGCAGTGCCACGACAGGGGTCTCCTACGAGCAGTACTTC. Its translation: CASSATTGVSYEQYF.